The rows below give T cell receptor beta chains drawn from one sample of a study of cytomegalovirus exposure and HLA in healthy donors. TCRdb keeps only in-frame clones here, not all; method: immunoSEQ multiplex PCR. The table has about 140,000 clones, roughly 80% seen once; the top ten hold 2.5% to 3.5%. Sequencing used PBMCs. Every receptor here comes from a male donor in good health and CMV-seronegative. Each CDR3 is given with its conserved first and last residue. The order of the fields is V gene, clone size, J gene, D gene, CDR3 DNA, CDR3 protein. The D gene is left open where the match is weak. Clone sizes are given selectively: once, few, many, or a class where the clone is expanded.

>TRBV28|NA|TRBJ2-7|NA
TGTGCCAGCAGTTTTTTGGACATAGGGGGGCGTGACGGGGACTACTACTACGAGCAGTACTTC
CASSFLDIGGRDGDYYYEQYF
>TRBV5-1|NA|TRBJ1-1|NA
TGCGCCAGCAGCTTGCGGACAGAGATGAACACTGAAGCTTTCTTT
CASSLRTEMNTEAFF
>TRBV7-9|NA|TRBJ1-6|TRBD1
TGTGCCAGCAGCACCCGGACAGGGTATAATTCACCCCTCCACTTT
CASSTRTGYNSPLHF
>TRBV6-1|NA|TRBJ2-7|TRBD1
TGTGCCAGCAGTGAATCAGGGGGCCTGGGGGAGCAGTACTTC
CASSESGGLGEQYF
>TRBV28|NA|TRBJ1-1|NA
TGTGCCAGCAGTTTATTGGGGGGTGGGAGGAACACTGAAGCTTTCTTT
CASSLLGGGRNTEAFF
>TRBV7-9|NA|TRBJ2-3|NA
TGTGCCAGCAGCTTATTATATCAACCGGGACTGATCACATATACGCAGTATTTT
CASSLLYQPGLITYTQYF
>TRBV28|NA|TRBJ1-5|NA
TGTGCCAGCAGTTTAGGCCACAATCAGCCCCAGCATTTT
CASSLGHNQPQHF
>TRBV27|NA|TRBJ1-6|TRBD1
TGTGCCAGCAGTTTAGTCGGACAGGCATATAATTCACCCCTCCACTTT
CASSLVGQAYNSPLHF
>TRBV6-5|NA|TRBJ2-3|NA
TGTGCCAGCAGTTACGTGGGGCCCACAGATACGCAGTATTTT
CASSYVGPTDTQYF
>TRBV7-3|NA|TRBJ1-4|NA
TGTGCCAGCAGCTCCGACAGGTTTTATGAAAAACTGTTTTTT
CASSSDRFYEKLFF
>TRBV7-9|few|TRBJ2-7|TRBD1
TGTGCCAGCAGTCCCAGGGACAGCTCCTACGAGCAGTACTTC
CASSPRDSSYEQYF
>TRBV4-1|NA|TRBJ2-2|TRBD2
TGCGCCAGCAGCCAAGTTCTCGCGGGGGTCCACACCGGGGAGCTGTTTTTT
CASSQVLAGVHTGELFF
>TRBV30|NA|TRBJ2-7|TRBD2
TGTGCCTGGAGTAAGGGACTACTCAACGAGCAGTACTTC
CAWSKGLLNEQYF
>TRBV28|NA|TRBJ2-2|TRBD2
TGTGCCAGCAGGACTAGCGGGAGACACACCGGGGAGCTGTTTTTT
CASRTSGRHTGELFF
>TRBV6-5|once|TRBJ2-3|NA
TGTGCCAGCAGTTACTCGCGGGGTATCACAGATACGCAGTATTTT
CASSYSRGITDTQYF
>TRBV10-3|few|TRBJ2-3|TRBD2
TGTGCCAGCGATGGCGGGGGTTATAGCACAGATACGCAGTATTTT
CASDGGGYSTDTQYF
>TRBV15|NA|TRBJ2-1|TRBD2
TGTGCCACCAGCAGAGATAGCGGGAGGGGGAATGAGCAGTTCTTC
CATSRDSGRGNEQFF
>TRBV9|NA|TRBJ1-1|NA
TGTGCCAGCAGCGTAATGTCGGGGAACACTGAAGCTTTCTTT
CASSVMSGNTEAFF
>TRBV6-5|few|TRBJ2-3|TRBD1
TGTGCCAGCAGTAACTTGGTCAGGGGGCTTCAAGATACGCAGTATTTT
CASSNLVRGLQDTQYF
>TRBV7-3|NA|TRBJ2-2|NA
TGTGCCAGCAGCCCGGACACCGGGGAGCTGTTTTTT
CASSPDTGELFF
>TRBV6-6|NA|TRBJ1-5|TRBD1
TGTGCCACCGGGACAGGGGACAGGGTCGATCAGCCCCAGCATTTT
CATGTGDRVDQPQHF
>TRBV7-3|NA|TRBJ2-2|TRBD1
TGTGCCAGCAGCCCCACGGGGCAGGGGGCCACCGGGGAGCTGTTTTTT
CASSPTGQGATGELFF
>TRBV7-2|NA|TRBJ1-3|TRBD1
TGTGCCAGCAGCCCGGACAACAGGGGCCCCTCTGGAAACACCATATATTTT
CASSPDNRGPSGNTIYF
>TRBV5-1|NA|TRBJ2-7|NA
TGCGCCAGCAGCTTGCCCGACAGTATGAGCTCCTACGAGCAGTACTTC
CASSLPDSMSSYEQYF
>TRBV7-9|few|TRBJ2-7|TRBD2
TGTGCCAGCAGCCCAAGTGGACTAGCGGGCTACGAGCAGTACTTC
CASSPSGLAGYEQYF
>TRBV15|NA|TRBJ2-3|TRBD2
TGTGCCACCAGCAGAGGGGCGGGACTAGCGGGAGGGTACCGCACAGATACGCAGTATTTT
CATSRGAGLAGGYRTDTQYF
>TRBV2|NA|TRBJ2-2|TRBD2
TGTGCCAGCAGTGCTATAGCGGGAAACACCGGGGAGCTGTTTTTT
CASSAIAGNTGELFF
>TRBV5-4|NA|TRBJ1-2|NA
TGTGCCAGCAGCAACCCGACAGGATTACGTGGCTACACCTTC
CASSNPTGLRGYTF
>TRBV2|NA|TRBJ2-1|NA
TGTGCCAAATTACCAGACAGCATCCTTCATGATGAGCAGTTCTTC
CAKLPDSILHDEQFF
>TRBV7-9|NA|TRBJ2-3|NA
TGTGCCAGCGGATATTCGGCCGGCAGGACAGATACGCAGTATTTT
CASGYSAGRTDTQYF
>TRBV7-2|NA|TRBJ2-2|NA
TGTGCCAGCAGCTTCTATTCCGGGGAGCTGTTTTTT
CASSFYSGELFF
>TRBV9|once|TRBJ1-6|TRBD1
TGTGCCAGCAGCGTAGCTCTCGGGGACAGGGGGCCCAACCACCTCCACTTT
CASSVALGDRGPNHLHF
>TRBV6-6|NA|TRBJ2-5|TRBD2
TGTGCCAGCAGTTACTCAAAGCGGGACGGGCACCGGGAGCAGTACTTC
CASSYSKRDGHREQYF
>TRBV10-3|NA|TRBJ1-1|TRBD1
TGTGCCATCAGTTCGGGACAGGAGAACACTGAAGCTTTCTTT
CAISSGQENTEAFF
>TRBV10-3|NA|TRBJ1-2|NA
TGTGCCACCGCGGAAGCGTTTCCTACTGGCTACACCTTC
CATAEAFPTGYTF
>TRBV29-1|NA|TRBJ1-4|NA
TGCAGCGTTAGTCTATCTAGAACGACTAATGAAAAACTGTTTTTT
CSVSLSRTTNEKLFF
>TRBV5-4|NA|TRBJ1-2|NA
TGTGCCAGCAGCCCGGACAGACCTAACTATGGCTACACCTTC
CASSPDRPNYGYTF
>TRBV23-1|NA|TRBJ2-7|TRBD2
TGCGCCAGCAGTCAATTTTGGGCTAGCGGGAGTTACGAGCAGTACTTC
CASSQFWASGSYEQYF
>TRBV19|NA|TRBJ2-3|TRBD1
TGTGCCAGTCGCAGGGGGGATACGCAGTATTTT
CASRRGDTQYF
>TRBV7-7|NA|TRBJ2-7|NA
TGTGCCAGCAGCGCCGAGCCTAGCGCGGAGCAGTACTTC
CASSAEPSAEQYF
>TRBV28|once|TRBJ1-4|NA
TGTGCCATCTCGGAGGGTGGTAATGAAAAACTGTTTTTT
CAISEGGNEKLFF
>TRBV7-9|NA|TRBJ2-5|NA
TGTGCCAGCAGCGTAGGGACTCGCCCGTACTTC
CASSVGTRPYF
>TRBV7-9|NA|TRBJ1-1|NA
TGTGCCAGCAGCTTATTTTCCTGGAACACTGAAGCTTTCTTT
CASSLFSWNTEAFF
>TRBV5-1|NA|TRBJ1-1|NA
TGCGCCAGCAGCAACCCTGGAGGAACTGAAGCTTTCTTT
CASSNPGGTEAFF
>TRBV19|few|TRBJ2-1|TRBD2
TGTGCCAGTAGTATTTCTCTAGCGGGAGTGTATGAGCAGTTCTTC
CASSISLAGVYEQFF
>TRBV11-2|NA|TRBJ2-5|TRBD2
TGTGCCAGCAGCTTAAATCGTCTCGCGGAGCGGGGTATCGAGGAGACCCAGTACTTC
CASSLNRLAERGIEETQYF
>TRBV7-9|NA|TRBJ1-5|NA
TGTGCCAGCAGCTCTGGAGAGACCAGGCCCCAGCATTTT
CASSSGETRPQHF
>TRBV2|NA|TRBJ2-3|TRBD2
TGTGCCAGCAGTCTTAGCGGGAGGGTCACAGATACGCAGTATTTT
CASSLSGRVTDTQYF
>TRBV27|NA|TRBJ2-7|TRBD1
TGTGCCAGCAGTCCGTATCCGGGACAGACCTACGAGCAGTACTTC
CASSPYPGQTYEQYF
>TRBV28|NA|TRBJ1-2|TRBD1
TGTGCCAGCAGTCGGACCGGGACAGGGGTCTACTATGGCTACACCTTC
CASSRTGTGVYYGYTF
>TRBV18|once|TRBJ1-5|NA
TGTGCCAGCCAACTCACATCCAGGGGTGAGCCCCAGCATTTT
CASQLTSRGEPQHF
>TRBV7-8|NA|TRBJ2-3|TRBD2
TGTGCCAGCAGCTTATGGCGCGGGGGGACCACAGATACGCAGTATTTT
CASSLWRGGTTDTQYF
>TRBV9|NA|TRBJ2-3|NA
TGTGCCAGCAGCGTAGCTAAGGGAGGTCGCACAGATACGCAGTATTTT
CASSVAKGGRTDTQYF